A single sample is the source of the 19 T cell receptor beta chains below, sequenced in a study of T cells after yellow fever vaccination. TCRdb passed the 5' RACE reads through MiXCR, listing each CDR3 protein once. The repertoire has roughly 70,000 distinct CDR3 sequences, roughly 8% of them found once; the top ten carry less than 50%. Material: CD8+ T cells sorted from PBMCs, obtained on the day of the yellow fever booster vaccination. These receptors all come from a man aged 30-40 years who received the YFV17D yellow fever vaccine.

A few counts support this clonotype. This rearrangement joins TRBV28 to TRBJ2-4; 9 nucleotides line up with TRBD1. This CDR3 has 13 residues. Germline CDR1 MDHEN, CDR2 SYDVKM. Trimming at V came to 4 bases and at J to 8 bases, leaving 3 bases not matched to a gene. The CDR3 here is CASSWDRVDIQYF. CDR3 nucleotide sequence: TGTGCCAGCAGTTGGGACAGGGTGGACATTCAGTACTTC.

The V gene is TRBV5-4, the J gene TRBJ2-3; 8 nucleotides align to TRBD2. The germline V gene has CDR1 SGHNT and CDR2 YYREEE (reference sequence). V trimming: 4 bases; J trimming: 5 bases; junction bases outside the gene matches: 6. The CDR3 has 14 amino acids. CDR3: CASSPGTSGDTQYF. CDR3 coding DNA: TGTGCCAGCAGCCCCGGGACTAGTGGAGATACGCAGTATTTT. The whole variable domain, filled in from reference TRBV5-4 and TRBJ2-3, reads ETGVTQSPTHLIKTRGQQVTLRCSSQSGHNTVSWYQQALGQGPQFIFQYYREEENGRGNFPPRFSGLQFPNYSSELNVNALELDDSALYLCASSPGTSGDTQYFGPGTRLTVL.

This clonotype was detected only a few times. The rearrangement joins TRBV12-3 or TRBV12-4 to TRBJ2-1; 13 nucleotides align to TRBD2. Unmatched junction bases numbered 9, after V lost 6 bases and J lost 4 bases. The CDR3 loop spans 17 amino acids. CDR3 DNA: TGTGCCAGCAGAGGACTAGCGGGAGAGGGAATGTACAATGAGCAGTTCTTC. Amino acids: CASRGLAGEGMYNEQFF.

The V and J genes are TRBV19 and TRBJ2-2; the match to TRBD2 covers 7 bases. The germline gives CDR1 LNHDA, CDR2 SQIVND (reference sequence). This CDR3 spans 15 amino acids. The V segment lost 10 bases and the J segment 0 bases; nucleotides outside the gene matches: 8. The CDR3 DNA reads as TGTGCCACCAACGAGCGGGACTCGAACACCGGGGAGCTGTTTTTT. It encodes CATNERDSNTGELFF.

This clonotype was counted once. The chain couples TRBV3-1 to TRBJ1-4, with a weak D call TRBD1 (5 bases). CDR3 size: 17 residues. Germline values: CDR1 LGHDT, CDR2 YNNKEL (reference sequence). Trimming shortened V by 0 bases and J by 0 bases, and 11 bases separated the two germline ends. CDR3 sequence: CASSQDPWTSTNEKLFF. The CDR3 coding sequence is TGTGCCAGCAGCCAAGATCCTTGGACATCAACTAATGAAAAACTGTTTTTT. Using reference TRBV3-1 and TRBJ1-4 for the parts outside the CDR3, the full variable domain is DTAVSQTPKYLVTQMGNDKSIKCEQNLGHDTMYWYKQDSKKFLKIMFSYNNKELIINETVPNRFSPKSPDKAHLNLHINSLELGDSAVYFCASSQDPWTSTNEKLFFGSGTQLSVL.

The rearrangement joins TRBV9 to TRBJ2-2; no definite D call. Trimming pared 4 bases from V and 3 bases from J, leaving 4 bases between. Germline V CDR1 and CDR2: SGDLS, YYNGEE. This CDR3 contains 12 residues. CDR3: CASSIYTGELFF. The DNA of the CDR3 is TGTGCCAGCAGCATCTACACCGGGGAGCTGTTTTTT. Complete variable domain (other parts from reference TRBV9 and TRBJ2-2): DSGVTQTPKHLITATGQRVTLRCSPRSGDLSVYWYQQSLDQGLQFLIQYYNGEERAKGNILERFSAQQFPDLHSELNLSSLELGDSALYFCASSIYTGELFFGEGSRLTVL.

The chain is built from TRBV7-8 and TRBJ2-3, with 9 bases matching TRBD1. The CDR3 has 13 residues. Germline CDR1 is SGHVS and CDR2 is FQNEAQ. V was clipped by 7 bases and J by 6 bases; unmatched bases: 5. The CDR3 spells CASNRGPADTQYF. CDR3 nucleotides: TGTGCCAGCAACAGGGGGCCTGCCGATACGCAGTATTTT.

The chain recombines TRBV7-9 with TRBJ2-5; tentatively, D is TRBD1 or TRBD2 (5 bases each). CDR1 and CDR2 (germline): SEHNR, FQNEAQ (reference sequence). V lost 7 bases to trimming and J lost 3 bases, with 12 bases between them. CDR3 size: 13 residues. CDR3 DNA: TGTGCCAGCACCCTGGGACGGGAAGAGACCCAGTACTTC. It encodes CASTLGREETQYF.

The CDR3 loop is CASSTTGLANEQFF. The CDR3, as DNA: TGTGCCAGCAGCACTACGGGACTAGCCAATGAGCAGTTCTTC. This chain connects TRBV9 to TRBJ2-1, with 9 nucleotides matching TRBD2. CDR3 length: 14 amino acids. CDR1 is SGDLS and CDR2 is YYNGEE in the germline V gene. With V trimmed by 4 bases and J by 6 bases, 5 bases remained unmatched.

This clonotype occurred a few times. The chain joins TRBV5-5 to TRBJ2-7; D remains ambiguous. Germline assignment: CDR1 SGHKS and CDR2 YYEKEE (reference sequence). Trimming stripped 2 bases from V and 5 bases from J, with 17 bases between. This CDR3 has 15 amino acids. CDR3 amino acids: CASSFYGVGPHEQYF. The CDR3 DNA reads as TGTGCCAGCAGCTTTTATGGGGTAGGCCCGCACGAGCAGTACTTC.

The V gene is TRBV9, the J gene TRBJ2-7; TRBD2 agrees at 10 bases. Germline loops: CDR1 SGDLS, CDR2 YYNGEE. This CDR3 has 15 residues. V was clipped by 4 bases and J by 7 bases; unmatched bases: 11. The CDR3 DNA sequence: TGTGCCAGCAGCACCGGGACTAGCGAACCGGATGAGCAGTACTTC. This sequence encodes CASSTGTSEPDEQYF. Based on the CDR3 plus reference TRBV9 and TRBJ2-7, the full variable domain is DSGVTQTPKHLITATGQRVTLRCSPRSGDLSVYWYQQSLDQGLQFLIQYYNGEERAKGNILERFSAQQFPDLHSELNLSSLELGDSALYFCASSTGTSEPDEQYFGPGTRLTVT.

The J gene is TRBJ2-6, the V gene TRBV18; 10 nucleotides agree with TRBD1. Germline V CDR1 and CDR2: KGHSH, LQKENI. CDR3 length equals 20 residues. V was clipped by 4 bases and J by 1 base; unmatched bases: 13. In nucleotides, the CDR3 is TGTGCCAGCTCACGACGCCCGGGACAGGGGATAGGATCTGGGGCCAACGTCCTGACTTTC. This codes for CASSRRPGQGIGSGANVLTF.

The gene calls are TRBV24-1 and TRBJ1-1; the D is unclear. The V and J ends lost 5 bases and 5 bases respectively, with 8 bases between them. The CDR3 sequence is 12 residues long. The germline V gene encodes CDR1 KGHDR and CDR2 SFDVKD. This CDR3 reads CATSGWRTEAFF. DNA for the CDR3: TGTGCCACCAGTGGTTGGAGAACTGAAGCTTTCTTT.

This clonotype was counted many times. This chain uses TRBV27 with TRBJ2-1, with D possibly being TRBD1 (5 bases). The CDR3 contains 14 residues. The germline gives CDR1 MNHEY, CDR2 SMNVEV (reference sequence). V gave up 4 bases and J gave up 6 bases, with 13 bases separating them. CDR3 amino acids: CASSYGTGFNEQFF. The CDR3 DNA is TGTGCCAGCAGTTACGGAACAGGATTCAATGAGCAGTTCTTC.

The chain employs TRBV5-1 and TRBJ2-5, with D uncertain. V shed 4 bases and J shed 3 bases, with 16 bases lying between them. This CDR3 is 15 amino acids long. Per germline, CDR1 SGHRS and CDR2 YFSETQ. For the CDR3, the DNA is TGCGCCAGCAGCCTTCTAGATGGTCGAGAAGAGACCCAGTACTTC. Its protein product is CASSLLDGREETQYF. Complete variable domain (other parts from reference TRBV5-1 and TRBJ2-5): KAGVTQTPRYLIKTRGQQVTLSCSPISGHRSVSWYQQTPGQGLQFLFEYFSETQRNKGNFPGRFSGRQFSNSRSEMNVSTLELGDSALYLCASSLLDGREETQYFGPGTRLLVL.

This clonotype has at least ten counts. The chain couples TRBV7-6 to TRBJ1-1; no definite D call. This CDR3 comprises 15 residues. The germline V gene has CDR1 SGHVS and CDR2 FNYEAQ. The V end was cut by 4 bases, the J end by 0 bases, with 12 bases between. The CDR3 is CASSSSPFVNTEAFF. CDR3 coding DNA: TGTGCCAGCAGCTCTAGTCCATTTGTGAACACTGAAGCTTTCTTT.

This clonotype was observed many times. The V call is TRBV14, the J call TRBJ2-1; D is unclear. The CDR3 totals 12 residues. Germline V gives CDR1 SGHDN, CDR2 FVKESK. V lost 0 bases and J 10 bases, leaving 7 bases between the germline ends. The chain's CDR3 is CASSQDFREQFF. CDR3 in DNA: TGTGCCAGCAGCCAAGATTTCCGGGAGCAGTTCTTC.

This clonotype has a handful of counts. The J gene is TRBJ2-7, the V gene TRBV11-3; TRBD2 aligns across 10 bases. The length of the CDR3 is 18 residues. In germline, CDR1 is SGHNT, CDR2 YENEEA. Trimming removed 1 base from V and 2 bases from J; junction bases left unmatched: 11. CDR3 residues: CASSLGGGLAGGTYEQYF. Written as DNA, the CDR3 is TGTGCCAGCAGCTTAGGAGGGGGATTAGCGGGAGGAACCTACGAGCAGTACTTC.

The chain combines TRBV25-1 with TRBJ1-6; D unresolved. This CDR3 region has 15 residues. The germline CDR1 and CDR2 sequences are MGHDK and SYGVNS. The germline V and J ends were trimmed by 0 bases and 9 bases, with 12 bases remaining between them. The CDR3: CASSEYTQGGSPLHF. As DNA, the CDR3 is TGTGCCAGCAGTGAATATACCCAAGGCGGTTCACCCCTCCACTTT.